This T cell receptor (beta chain) appears in the sequencing data of a study of early T cells in non-severe SARS-CoV-2 infection. The overall study: Sequencing was performed on bulk RNA from unsorted whole blood, leaving chains unpaired.

The ends lost 4 bases at V and 2 bases at J; junction bases unmatched: 14. The CDR3 consists of 18 residues. Germline V gene sequence: CDR1 SGHVS, CDR2 FNYEAQ. Tagging with unique molecular identifiers was applied to individual cDNA molecules. A single record per CDR3 protein comes from TCRdb applying MiXCR to the 5' RACE reads. In the table there are around 77,000 distinct CDR3 sequences, approximately 14% of which are singletons. This sequence originates from an adult who was a healthcare worker with PCR-confirmed SARS-CoV-2 infection or an uninfected control (not recorded which). The sequences come from whole blood, collected at baseline. The V call is TRBV7-6, the J call TRBJ2-3; 8 positions match TRBD1. DNA for the CDR3: TGTGCCAGCAGCTCCCGCTATCATTCGACAGGGGTCACAGATACGCAGTATTTT. Protein sequence: CASSSRYHSTGVTDTQYF. Together with reference TRBV7-6 and TRBJ2-3, the CDR3 gives the full variable domain: GAGVSQSPRYKVTKRGQDVALRCDPISGHVSLYWYRQALGQGPEFLTYFNYEAQQDKSGLPNDRFSAERPEGSISTLTIQRTEQRDSAMYRCASSSRYHSTGVTDTQYFGPGTRLTVL.